Listed here is a single TCR beta chain. The CDR3 is 15 residues long. Germline V CDR1 and CDR2: LNHDA, SQIVND (reference sequence). Trimming removed 3 bases at V and 0 bases at J, with 12 bases between. Assay used: immunoSEQ multiplex PCR; TCRdb lists only in-frame clones, some missing. The repertoire includes fewer than 200,000 clones, about 84% of them detected once, and 6.5% to 8.5% sits in the top ten. The data originate from a study of blood T cell repertoires in COVID-19. The chain joins TRBV19 to TRBJ2-7; D unresolved. The sequenced sample was peripheral blood. The sequence came from a human donor in a cohort sampled during active COVID-19. The CDR3 region is CASSIEDTLSYEQYF. As DNA, the CDR3 is TGTGCCAGTAGTATCGAAGACACACTCTCCTACGAGCAGTACTTC.